These T cell receptor beta chains were read from a single sample in a study of breast tumors, draining lymph nodes, adjacent tissues. TCRdb re-called the multiplex PCR reads through MiXCR, storing one row per CDR3 protein. The data hold some 83,000 distinct CDR3 sequences, with approximately 19% observed a single time. The specimen sequenced was axillary lymph node tissue. These receptors were taken from a female donor with breast cancer. Some clones in this sample may be carry-over from other donors' samples. CDR3s include the opening cysteine and the closing phenylalanine or tryptophan. The D gene is left open where the match is weak. Size is stated for part of the rows, as once, few or many counts, or as a class when the clone is expanded.

J	size	D	V	CDR3	DNA
TRBJ1-1	NA	NA	TRBV19	CASRREGTEAFF	TGTGCCAGTAGAAGGGAAGGGACTGAAGCTTTCTTT
TRBJ1-1	NA	NA	TRBV9	CASSVDAKNTEAFF	TGTGCCAGCAGCGTAGACGCCAAGAACACCGAAGCTTTCTTT
TRBJ2-1	many	NA	TRBV2	CASSEAVQTRVYNEQFF	TGTGCCAGCAGTGAAGCGGTCCAAACACGGGTCTACAATGAGCAGTTCTTC
TRBJ2-7	many	NA	TRBV5-4	CASRLQGAGEQYF	TGTGCCAGCAGGTTACAGGGAGCGGGCGAGCAGTACTTC
TRBJ1-2	many	TRBD1	TRBV6-1	CASSENGQGGGYTF	TGTGCCAGCAGTGAAAACGGACAGGGCGGAGGCTACACCTTC
TRBJ2-3	few	NA	TRBV6-6	CASSYQGVLDF	TGTGCCAGCAGTTACCAGGGCGTCCTAGATTTT
TRBJ2-1	many	NA	TRBV11-2	CASSSTDSPLAGVPYNEQFF	TGTGCCAGCAGCTCAACGGACAGTCCCTTGGCGGGAGTCCCCTACAATGAGCAGTTCTTC
TRBJ2-3	many	NA	TRBV19	CASSPAWADTQYF	TGTGCCAGTAGTCCCGCCTGGGCAGATACGCAGTATTTT
TRBJ2-7	NA	NA	TRBV2	CAGSRLLGEQYF	TGTGCCGGCAGCCGTCTGCTGGGCGAGCAGTACTTC
TRBJ1-3	many	NA	TRBV6-5	CASRAQGSGNTIYF	TGTGCCAGCAGGGCCCAGGGCTCTGGAAACACCATATATTTT
TRBJ2-3	NA	NA	TRBV7-2	CARSMGWAPSTDTQYF	TGTGCCCGCAGCATGGGTTGGGCCCCTAGCACAGATACGCAGTATTTT
TRBJ2-5	many	NA	TRBV11-1	CASSQGGEETQYF	TGTGCCAGCAGCCAGGGGGGAGAAGAGACCCAGTACTTC
TRBJ2-1	many	NA	TRBV9	CASSGGGHNEQFF	TGTGCCAGCAGCGGTGGGGGGCACAATGAGCAGTTCTTC
TRBJ2-1	many	NA	TRBV4-2	CASSQDSGTRRFF	TGTGCCAGCAGCCAAGATTCAGGGACCCGGAGGTTCTTC
TRBJ1-1	NA	NA	TRBV19	CASSLSVVRGTEAFF	TGTGCCAGTAGTCTCTCAGTTGTTCGTGGTACTGAAGCTTTCTTT
TRBJ2-2	many	TRBD1	TRBV6-2/TRBV6-3	CASRQGGDTGELFF	TGTGCCAGCAGACAGGGGGGCGACACCGGGGAGCTGTTTTTT
TRBJ1-2	many	NA	TRBV2	CASSEAAGGSYGYTF	TGTGCCAGCAGTGAAGCGGCTGGGGGTAGCTATGGCTACACCTTC
TRBJ1-3	many	NA	TRBV20-1	CSAGGALDSGNYRRGNTIYF	TGCAGTGCTGGAGGAGCTCTGGACAGCGGGAATTATCGTCGCGGAAACACCATATATTTT
TRBJ2-1	NA	TRBD2	TRBV12-3/TRBV12-4	CASTLSGKAYNEQFF	TGTGCCAGCACCCTAAGCGGGAAAGCCTACAATGAGCAGTTCTTC
TRBJ2-7	many	TRBD2	TRBV20-1	CSATPLAGVTYEQYF	TGCAGTGCTACGCCCCTAGCGGGAGTTACCTACGAGCAGTACTTC
TRBJ2-7	NA	TRBD2	TRBV3-1	CASNHGGSQYEQYF	TGTGCCAGCAACCACGGCGGGAGTCAATACGAGCAGTACTTC